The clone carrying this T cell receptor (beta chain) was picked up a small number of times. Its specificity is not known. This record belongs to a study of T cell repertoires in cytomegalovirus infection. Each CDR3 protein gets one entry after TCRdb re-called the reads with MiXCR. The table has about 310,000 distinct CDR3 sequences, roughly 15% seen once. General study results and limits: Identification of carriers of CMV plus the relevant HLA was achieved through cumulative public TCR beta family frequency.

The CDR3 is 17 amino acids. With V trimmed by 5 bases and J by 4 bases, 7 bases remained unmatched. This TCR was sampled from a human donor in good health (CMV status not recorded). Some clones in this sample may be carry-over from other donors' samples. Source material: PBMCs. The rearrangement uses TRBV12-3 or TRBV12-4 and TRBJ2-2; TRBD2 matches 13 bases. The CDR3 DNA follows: TGTGCCAGCAGTCCCATACTAGCGGGGGGGCCCACCGGGGAGCTGTTTTTT. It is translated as CASSPILAGGPTGELFF.